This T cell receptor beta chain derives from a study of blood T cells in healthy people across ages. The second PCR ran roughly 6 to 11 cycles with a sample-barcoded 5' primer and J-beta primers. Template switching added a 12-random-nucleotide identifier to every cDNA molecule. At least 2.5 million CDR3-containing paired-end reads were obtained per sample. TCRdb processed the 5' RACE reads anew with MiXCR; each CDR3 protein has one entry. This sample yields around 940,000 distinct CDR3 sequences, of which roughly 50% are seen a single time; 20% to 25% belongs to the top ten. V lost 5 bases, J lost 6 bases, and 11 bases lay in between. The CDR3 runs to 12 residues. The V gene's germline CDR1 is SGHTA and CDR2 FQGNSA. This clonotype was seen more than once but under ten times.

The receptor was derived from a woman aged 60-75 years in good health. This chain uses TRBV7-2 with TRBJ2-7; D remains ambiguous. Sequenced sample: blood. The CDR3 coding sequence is TGTGCCAGCAGCCGCCCGACCCTCGAGCAGTACTTC. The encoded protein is CASSRPTLEQYF.